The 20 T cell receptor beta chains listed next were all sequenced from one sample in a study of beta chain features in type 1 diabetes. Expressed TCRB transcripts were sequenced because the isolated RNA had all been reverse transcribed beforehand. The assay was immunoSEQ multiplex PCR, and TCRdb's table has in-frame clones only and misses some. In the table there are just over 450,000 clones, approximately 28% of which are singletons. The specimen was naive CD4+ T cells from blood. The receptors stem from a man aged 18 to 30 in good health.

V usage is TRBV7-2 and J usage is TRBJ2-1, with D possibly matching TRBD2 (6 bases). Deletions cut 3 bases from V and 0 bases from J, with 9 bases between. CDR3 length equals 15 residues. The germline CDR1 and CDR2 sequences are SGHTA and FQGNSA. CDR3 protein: CASSFTRGSYNEQFF. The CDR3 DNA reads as TGTGCCAGCAGCTTCACGCGGGGCTCCTACAATGAGCAGTTCTTC.

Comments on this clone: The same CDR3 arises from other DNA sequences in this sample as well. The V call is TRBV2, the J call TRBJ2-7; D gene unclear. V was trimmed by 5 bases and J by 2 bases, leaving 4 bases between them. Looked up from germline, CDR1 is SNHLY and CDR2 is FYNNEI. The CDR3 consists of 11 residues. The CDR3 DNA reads TGTGCCAGCAGTCCCGCCTACGAGCAGTACTTC. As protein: CASSPAYEQYF.

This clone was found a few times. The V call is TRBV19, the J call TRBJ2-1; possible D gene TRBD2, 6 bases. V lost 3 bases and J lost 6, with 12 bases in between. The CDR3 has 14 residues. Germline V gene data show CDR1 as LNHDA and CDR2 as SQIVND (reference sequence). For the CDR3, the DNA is TGTGCCAGTAGTATCGGAGCGGGTGGCAATGAGCAGTTCTTC. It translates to CASSIGAGGNEQFF.

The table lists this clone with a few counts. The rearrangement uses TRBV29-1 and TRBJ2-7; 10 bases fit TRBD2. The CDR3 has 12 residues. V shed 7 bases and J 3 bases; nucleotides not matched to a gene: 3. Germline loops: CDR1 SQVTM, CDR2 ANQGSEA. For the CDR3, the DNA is TGCAGCGGGACTAGCGGATACTACGAGCAGTACTTC. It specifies CSGTSGYYEQYF.

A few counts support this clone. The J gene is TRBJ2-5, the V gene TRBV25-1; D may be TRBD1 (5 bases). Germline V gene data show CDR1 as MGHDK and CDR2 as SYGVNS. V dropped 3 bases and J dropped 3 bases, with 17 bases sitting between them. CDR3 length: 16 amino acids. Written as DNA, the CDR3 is TGTGCCAGCAGTGAGCCGAGGCAGGGTAGTAAAGAGACCCAGTACTTC. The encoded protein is CASSEPRQGSKETQYF.

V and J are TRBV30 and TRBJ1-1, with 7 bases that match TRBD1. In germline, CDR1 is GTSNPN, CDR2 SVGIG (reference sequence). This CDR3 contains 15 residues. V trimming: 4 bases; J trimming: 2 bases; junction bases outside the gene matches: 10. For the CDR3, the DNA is TGTGCCTGGATTTACCCGGGACAGAGAAACACTGAAGCTTTCTTT. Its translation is CAWIYPGQRNTEAFF. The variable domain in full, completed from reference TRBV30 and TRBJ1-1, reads SQTIHQWPATLVQPVGSPLSLECTVEGTSNPNLYWYRQAAGRGLQLLFYSVGIGQISSEVPQNLSASRPQDRQFILSSKKLLLSDSGFYLCAWIYPGQRNTEAFFGQGTRLTVV.

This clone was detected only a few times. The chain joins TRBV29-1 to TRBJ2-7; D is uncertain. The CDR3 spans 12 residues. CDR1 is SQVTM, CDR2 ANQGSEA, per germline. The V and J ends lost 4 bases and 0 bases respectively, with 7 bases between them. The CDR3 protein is CSVVESSYEQYF. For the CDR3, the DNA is TGCAGCGTTGTGGAGAGCTCCTACGAGCAGTACTTC.

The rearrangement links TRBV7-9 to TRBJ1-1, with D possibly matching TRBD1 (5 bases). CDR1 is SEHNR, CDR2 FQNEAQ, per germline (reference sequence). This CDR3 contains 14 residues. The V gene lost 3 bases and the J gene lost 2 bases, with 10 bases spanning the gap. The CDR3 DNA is TGTGCCAGCAGCTTGGTAACAGGTAACACTGAAGCTTTCTTT. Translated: CASSLVTGNTEAFF. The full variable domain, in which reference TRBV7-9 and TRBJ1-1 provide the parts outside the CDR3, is DTGVSQNPRHKITKRGQNVTFRCDPISEHNRLYWYRQTLGQGPEFLTYFQNEAQLEKSRLLSDRFSAERPKGSFSTLEIQRTEQGDSAMYLCASSLVTGNTEAFFGQGTRLTVV.

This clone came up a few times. For the CDR3, the DNA is TGTGCCAGCAGCCAAACGCACCTTAGCGGGATCGGCCATGAGCAGTTCTTC. It codes for CASSQTHLSGIGHEQFF. This chain uses TRBV14 with TRBJ2-1, with TRBD2 matching 8 bases. The trim removed 2 bases at V and 8 bases at J, leaving 14 bases unmatched. The CDR3 runs to 17 residues. The germline V gene has CDR1 SGHDN and CDR2 FVKESK.

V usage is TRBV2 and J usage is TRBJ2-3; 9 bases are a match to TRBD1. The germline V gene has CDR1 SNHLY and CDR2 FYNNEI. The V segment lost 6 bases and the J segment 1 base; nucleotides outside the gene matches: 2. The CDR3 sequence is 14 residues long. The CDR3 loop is CASRWDRGTDTQYF. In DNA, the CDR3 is TGTGCCAGCAGGTGGGACAGGGGCACAGATACGCAGTATTTT.

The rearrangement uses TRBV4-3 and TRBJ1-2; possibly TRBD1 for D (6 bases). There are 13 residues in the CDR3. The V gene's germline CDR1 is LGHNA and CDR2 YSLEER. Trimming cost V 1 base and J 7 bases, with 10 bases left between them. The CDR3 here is CASSQVRGSGYTF. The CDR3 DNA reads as TGCGCCAGCAGCCAAGTCAGGGGAAGTGGCTACACCTTC.

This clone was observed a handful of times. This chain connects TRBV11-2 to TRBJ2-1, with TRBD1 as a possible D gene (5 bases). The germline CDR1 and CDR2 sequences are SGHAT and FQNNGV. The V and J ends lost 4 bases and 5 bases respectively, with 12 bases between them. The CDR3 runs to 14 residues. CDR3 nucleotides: TGTGCCAGCAGCTCCAGCGCCAGGGACAATGAGCAGTTCTTC. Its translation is CASSSSARDNEQFF. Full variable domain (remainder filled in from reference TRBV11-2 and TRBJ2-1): EAGVAQSPRYKIIEKRQSVAFWCNPISGHATLYWYQQILGQGPKLLIQFQNNGVVDDSQLPKDRFSAERLKGVDSTLKIQPAKLEDSAVYLCASSSSARDNEQFFGPGTRLTVL.

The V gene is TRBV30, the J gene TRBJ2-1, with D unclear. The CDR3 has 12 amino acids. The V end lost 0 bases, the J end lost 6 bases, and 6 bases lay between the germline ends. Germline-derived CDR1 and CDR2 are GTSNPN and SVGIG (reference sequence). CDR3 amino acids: CAWSVRLNEQFF. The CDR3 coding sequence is TGTGCCTGGAGTGTACGACTCAATGAGCAGTTCTTC.

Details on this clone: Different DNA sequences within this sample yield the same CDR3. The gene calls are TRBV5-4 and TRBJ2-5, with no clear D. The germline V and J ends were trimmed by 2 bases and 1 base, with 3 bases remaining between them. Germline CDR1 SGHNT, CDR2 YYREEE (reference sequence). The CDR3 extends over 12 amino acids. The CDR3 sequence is CASSFGQETQYF. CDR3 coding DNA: TGTGCCAGCAGCTTCGGCCAAGAGACCCAGTACTTC. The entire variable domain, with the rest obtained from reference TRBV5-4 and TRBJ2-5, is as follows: ETGVTQSPTHLIKTRGQQVTLRCSSQSGHNTVSWYQQALGQGPQFIFQYYREEENGRGNFPPRFSGLQFPNYSSELNVNALELDDSALYLCASSFGQETQYFGPGTRLLVL.

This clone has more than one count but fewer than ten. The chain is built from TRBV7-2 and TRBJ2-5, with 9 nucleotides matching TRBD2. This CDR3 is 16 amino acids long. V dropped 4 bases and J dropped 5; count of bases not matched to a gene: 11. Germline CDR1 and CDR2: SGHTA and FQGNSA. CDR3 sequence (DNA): TGTGCCAGCAGCTCAAGTGGCGGGAGGGCCCTGGAGACCCAGTACTTC. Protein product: CASSSSGGRALETQYF. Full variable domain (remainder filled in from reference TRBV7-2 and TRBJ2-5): GAGVSQSPSNKVTEKGKDVELRCDPISGHTALYWYRQSLGQGLEFLIYFQGNSAPDKSGLPSDRFSAERTGGSVSTLTIQRTQQEDSAVYLCASSSSGGRALETQYFGPGTRLLVL.

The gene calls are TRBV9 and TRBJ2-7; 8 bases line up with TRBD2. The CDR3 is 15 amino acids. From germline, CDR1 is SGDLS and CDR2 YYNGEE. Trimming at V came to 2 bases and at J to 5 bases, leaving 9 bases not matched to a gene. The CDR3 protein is CASSVSSGSSDEQYF. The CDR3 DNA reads TGTGCCAGCAGCGTCTCCAGCGGGAGTAGCGACGAGCAGTACTTC.

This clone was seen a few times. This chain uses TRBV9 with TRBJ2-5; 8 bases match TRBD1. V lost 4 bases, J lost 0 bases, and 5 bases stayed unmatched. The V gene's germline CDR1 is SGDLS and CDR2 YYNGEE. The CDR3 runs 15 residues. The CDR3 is CASSRDRPNQETQYF. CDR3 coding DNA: TGTGCCAGCAGCCGGGACAGGCCAAACCAAGAGACCCAGTACTTC.

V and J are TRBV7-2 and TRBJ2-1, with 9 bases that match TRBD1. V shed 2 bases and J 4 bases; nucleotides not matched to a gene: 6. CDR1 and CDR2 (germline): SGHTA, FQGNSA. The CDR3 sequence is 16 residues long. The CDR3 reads CASSLIGTGNYNEQFF. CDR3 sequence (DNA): TGTGCCAGCAGCTTAATCGGGACAGGGAATTACAATGAGCAGTTCTTC.

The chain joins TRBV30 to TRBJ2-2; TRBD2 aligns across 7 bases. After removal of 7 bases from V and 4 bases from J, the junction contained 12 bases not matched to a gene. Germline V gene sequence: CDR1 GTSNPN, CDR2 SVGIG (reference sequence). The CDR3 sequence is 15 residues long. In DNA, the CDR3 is TGTGCCTCCCCGAACTCGGCGGGAGCCACCGGGGAGCTGTTTTTT. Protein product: CASPNSAGATGELFF.

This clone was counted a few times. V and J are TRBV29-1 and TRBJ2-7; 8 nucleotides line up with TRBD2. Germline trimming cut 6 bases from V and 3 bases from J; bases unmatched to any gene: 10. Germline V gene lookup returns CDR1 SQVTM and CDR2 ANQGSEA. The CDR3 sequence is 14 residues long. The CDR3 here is CSVASGRGGYEQYF. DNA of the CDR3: TGCAGCGTCGCCAGCGGGAGAGGGGGCTACGAGCAGTACTTC.